This record looks at one T cell receptor (beta chain) sequence and its context. This entry belongs to a study of CD8 T cells in Susac syndrome. Study details: Within the sequenced Susac syndrome patient group, six exhibited active disease and under 10 were in remission.

Reverse transcription used about 0.45 to 1 ug RNA and random hexamers. Amplification of TCR beta CDR3 spanned 54 Vbeta and 13 Jbeta via immunoSEQ multiplex PCR. TCRdb fed the immunoSEQ multiplex PCR reads into MiXCR, producing one record per CDR3 protein. Of about 140,000 distinct CDR3 sequences listed, 85% to 95% were seen once; the top ten hold 0.13% to 0.15%. CDR1 MNHEY and CDR2 SVGAGI come from the germline V gene. The CDR3 runs 12 residues. Between the trimmed V and J ends, which lost 5 bases and 4 bases, there was a span of 8 bases. The chain carries TRBV6-5 and TRBJ2-5; maybe TRBD1 (6 bases). Sequenced: CD4+ T cells from PBMCs. The clonotype originates from a human donor with Susac syndrome. The CDR3 region is CASSTGTETQYF. The CDR3 DNA sequence: TGTGCCAGCAGTACAGGGACAGAGACCCAGTACTTC.